These 26 T cell receptor beta chains share one sample of origin, sequenced in a study of blood T cell repertoires in COVID-19 (dated by TCRdb to the early 2020s). To prepare the library, the immunoSEQ multiplex PCR assay was applied. In TCRdb, the immuneACCESS table is reduced to in-frame sequences with V and J assigned. These tables do not hold every clone; where another copy was compared, an unresolved V gene accounts for under half, and the others remain unexplained. Here the sample has 200,000 or so clones; approximately 84% occur a single time. 6% to 8% of the sample lies in the top ten. The sample taken for sequencing was PBMCs or T cells enriched from blood (not recorded which). Receptor source: a middle-aged man who had recovered from COVID-19.

The rearrangement links TRBV6-2 or TRBV6-3 to TRBJ2-1; 7 bases map to TRBD1. V trimming: 2 bases; J trimming: 7 bases; junction bases outside the gene matches: 14. The CDR3 is 17 residues long. Germline CDR1 MNHEY, CDR2 SVGEGT. The CDR3 nucleotides read TGTGCCAGCAGTTACCCCCGGACAGGCGATTTAAAGAATGAGCAGTTCTTC. The encoded protein is CASSYPRTGDLKNEQFF.

The V gene is TRBV28, the J gene TRBJ1-1, with D possibly matching TRBD1 (5 bases). Between the trimmed V and J ends, which lost 3 bases and 6 bases, there was a span of 11 bases. Germline V gene data show CDR1 as MDHEN and CDR2 as SYDVKM. The CDR3 length is 13 residues. CDR3 loop: CASSLQGWAEAFF. CDR3 bases: TGTGCCAGCAGTTTGCAGGGATGGGCTGAAGCTTTCTTT.

V and J are TRBV9 and TRBJ1-1, with TRBD1 matching over 7 bases. The length of the CDR3 is 12 residues. CDR1 and CDR2 (germline): SGDLS, YYNGEE. V lost 3 bases, J lost 9 bases, and 5 bases stayed unmatched. CDR3 protein: CASSGTGEKAFF. DNA of the CDR3: TGTGCCAGCAGCGGAACAGGGGAGAAAGCTTTCTTT.

Turning to this clone: Other DNA sequences within the sample encode an identical CDR3. This sequence joins TRBV9 and TRBJ1-1; D remains ambiguous. This CDR3 region has 14 residues. Germline assignment: CDR1 SGDLS and CDR2 YYNGEE. Trimming shortened V by 0 bases and J by 1 base, and 7 bases separated the two germline ends. CDR3 sequence (DNA): TGTGCCAGCAGCGTAGGCCGGGGGAACACTGAAGCTTTCTTT. Protein: CASSVGRGNTEAFF.

Concerning this clone: The sample holds other DNA sequences that translate to the same CDR3. The CDR3 region is CASSLSETQYF. In DNA, the CDR3 is TGTGCCAGCAGTCTCTCAGAGACCCAGTACTTC. This chain connects TRBV25-1 to TRBJ2-5, with no clear D. CDR1 and CDR2 from the germline V gene are MGHDK and SYGVNS. The CDR3 runs 11 residues. The ends were cut back, 5 bases at V and 4 bases at J, with 5 bases in the middle.

CDR3 loop: CASSLAGLAGDGELFF. The DNA of the CDR3 is TGTGCCAGCAGCTTGGCAGGGCTAGCGGGGGACGGGGAGCTGTTTTTT. This chain connects TRBV5-4 to TRBJ2-2; 10 bases are shared with TRBD2. Trimming took 0 bases from V and 7 from J; bases not matched to a gene: 6. Germline CDR1 is SGHNT and CDR2 is YYREEE (reference sequence). The CDR3 is 16 amino acids.

This chain joins TRBV3-1 (or the pseudogene TRBV3-2) and TRBJ2-7; 10 nucleotides agree with TRBD2. CDR1 is LGHDT, CDR2 YNNKEL, per germline (reference sequence). The CDR3 has 21 residues. With V trimmed by 1 base and J by 1 base, 19 bases remained unmatched. The CDR3 sequence is CASSQGGPGTSAVTPSYEQYF. CDR3 in DNA: TGTGCCAGCAGCCAAGGCGGGCCAGGGACTAGCGCAGTAACCCCATCCTACGAGCAGTACTTC.

This chain joins TRBV6-1 and TRBJ2-3; 7 positions agree with TRBD1. This CDR3 is 17 amino acids long. V lost 3 bases, J lost 2 bases, and 11 bases stayed unmatched. The germline gives CDR1 MNHNS, CDR2 SASEGT. In DNA, the CDR3 is TGTGCCAGCAGTGAGAGGGCGGCAGGGGGTACCACAGATACGCAGTATTTT. This gives the protein CASSERAAGGTTDTQYF.

V is TRBV6-5 and J is TRBJ1-2; TRBD1 agrees at 9 bases. J lost 8 bases, V lost 6 bases, and 4 bases had no gene match. The CDR3 totals 12 residues. Germline values: CDR1 MNHEY, CDR2 SVGAGI. The CDR3 sequence: CASSWTGEGYTF. Here the CDR3 DNA reads TGTGCCAGCAGCTGGACAGGGGAGGGCTACACCTTC.

The CDR3 coding sequence is TGTGCCATCAGAGGAACCGGGACAGCAAATTCACCCCTCCACTTT. Its protein product is CAIRGTGTANSPLHF. The chain couples TRBV10-3 to TRBJ1-6; 7 bases are shared with TRBD1. This CDR3 region has 15 residues. V lost 6 bases and J lost 7; bases outside the gene matches: 9. Germline V gives CDR1 ENHRY, CDR2 SYGVKD.

Note on this clone: This sample includes further DNA sequences coding for the same CDR3. The chain employs TRBV4-1 and TRBJ1-4; D remains ambiguous. Germline lookup yields CDR1 MGHRA and CDR2 YSYEKL. V was clipped by 1 base and J by 5 bases, with 8 bases between them. The CDR3 covers 14 residues. Written as DNA, the CDR3 is TGCGCCAGCAGCCAAGTTCGGGGAAATGAAAAACTGTTTTTT. It specifies CASSQVRGNEKLFF.

This rearrangement joins TRBV5-1 to TRBJ1-1; 9 nucleotides line up with TRBD1. V shed 3 bases and J 3 bases; nucleotides not matched to a gene: 0. Germline assignment: CDR1 SGHRS and CDR2 YFSETQ. There are 13 residues in the CDR3. The CDR3 is CASSWTGDTEAFF. The CDR3 bases are TGCGCCAGCAGCTGGACAGGGGACACTGAAGCTTTCTTT.

This CDR3 is CSVDGGGGNTIYF. CDR3 DNA sequence: TGCAGCGTTGACGGGGGGGGTGGAAACACCATATATTTT. This rearrangement joins TRBV29-1 to TRBJ1-3, with TRBD1 as a possible D gene (5 bases). V lost 3 bases and J lost 3, with 9 bases in between. The CDR3 has 13 residues. The germline V gene has CDR1 SQVTM and CDR2 ANQGSEA.

The chain combines TRBV11-1 with TRBJ2-2; perhaps TRBD2 as D (5 bases). This CDR3 contains 15 residues. V was pared by 6 bases and J by 3 bases, with 14 bases between. Germline CDR1 SGHAT, CDR2 FQDESV (reference sequence). The CDR3 is CASSLGGSYTGELFF. DNA of the CDR3: TGTGCCAGCAGTCTTGGCGGGTCATACACCGGGGAGCTGTTTTTT.

The chain joins TRBV7-9 to TRBJ1-2; 7 nucleotides align to TRBD1. CDR1 is SEHNR and CDR2 is FQNEAQ in the germline V gene (reference sequence). The ends lost 5 bases at V and 4 bases at J; junction bases unmatched: 4. The CDR3 spans 13 residues. The CDR3 region has the DNA TGTGCCAGCAGCGCCCGGGACAGCTATGGCTACACCTTC. As protein: CASSARDSYGYTF.

This chain joins TRBV30 and TRBJ1-6; possible D gene TRBD1, 5 bases. With 2 bases removed from V and 7 bases from J, the gap between germline ends came to 12 bases. Germline CDR1 is GTSNPN and CDR2 is SVGIG (reference sequence). The CDR3 length is 14 residues. The CDR3 is CAWSLFGGNSPLHF. Here the CDR3 DNA reads TGTGCCTGGAGTCTCTTCGGGGGGAATTCACCCCTCCACTTT.

The chain employs TRBV2 and TRBJ1-4, with a weak D call TRBD1 (5 bases). Trimming left V 5 bases short and J 8 bases short, with 12 bases between. This CDR3 has 13 amino acids. Germline lookup yields CDR1 SNHLY and CDR2 FYNNEI. The DNA of the CDR3 is TGTGCCAGCAGTCCCCAGGGTGGGGAAAAACTGTTTTTT. This gives the protein CASSPQGGEKLFF.

The gene calls are TRBV2 and TRBJ1-1; D gene uncertain. Germline V CDR1 and CDR2: SNHLY, FYNNEI. This CDR3 spans 12 amino acids. CDR3 DNA: TGTGCTAGGACGGGGTATAACACTGAAGCTTTCTTT. It codes for CARTGYNTEAFF. The full variable domain, with the rest looked up from reference TRBV2 and TRBJ1-1, is EPEVTQTPSHQVTQMGQEVILRCVPISNHLYFYWYRQILGQKVEFLVSFYNNEISEKSEIFDDQFSVERPDGSNFTLKIRSTKLEDSAMYFCARTGYNTEAFFGQGTRLTVV.

This sequence joins TRBV5-6 and TRBJ1-2, with D unresolved. CDR1 is SGHDT, CDR2 YYEEEE, per germline. CDR3 length: 12 residues. Trimming took 4 bases from V and 4 from J, leaving 8 bases between them. CDR3 in amino acids: CASSPASYGYTF. The CDR3, as DNA: TGTGCCAGCAGCCCCGCGAGCTATGGCTACACCTTC.

The chain couples TRBV20-1 to TRBJ2-2; D ambiguous. The V gene's germline CDR1 is DFQATT and CDR2 SNEGSKA (reference sequence). The V end lost 3 bases, the J end lost 6 bases, and 8 bases lay between the germline ends. The CDR3 contains 12 residues. The CDR3 nucleotides read TGCAGTGCTAGTAACTCCCCCGGGGAGCTGTTTTTT. It specifies CSASNSPGELFF.

This clone appeared a few times. V usage is TRBV9 and J usage is TRBJ1-3; D call uncertain. The CDR3 loop spans 16 amino acids. Germline V CDR1 and CDR2: SGDLS, YYNGEE. V lost 0 bases, J lost 3 bases, and 13 bases lay in between. The CDR3 DNA reads TGTGCCAGCAGCGTAGAACAGCTCCTACGTGGAAACACCATATATTTT. Translation: CASSVEQLLRGNTIYF. The full variable domain, with the rest looked up from reference TRBV9 and TRBJ1-3, is DSGVTQTPKHLITATGQRVTLRCSPRSGDLSVYWYQQSLDQGLQFLIQYYNGEERAKGNILERFSAQQFPDLHSELNLSSLELGDSALYFCASSVEQLLRGNTIYFGEGSWLTVV.

This chain links TRBV6-6 with TRBJ2-3; 9 positions agree with TRBD1. Germline V gene lookup returns CDR1 MNHNY and CDR2 SVGAGI (reference sequence). V gave up 6 bases and J gave up 2 bases; unmatched junction bases: 3. The CDR3 is 14 residues long. The DNA of the CDR3 is TGTGCCAGCAGAGGGACAGGGACCACAGATACGCAGTATTTT. Translating gives CASRGTGTTDTQYF.

The chain combines TRBV28 with TRBJ1-2; maybe TRBD1 (5 bases). CDR1 is MDHEN, CDR2 SYDVKM, per germline. The ends were cut back, 6 bases at V and 6 bases at J, with 17 bases in the middle. This CDR3 spans 14 amino acids. For the CDR3, the DNA is TGTGCCAGCAGCCAGGGCCCCGTTCCGCATGGCTACACCTTC. Translating gives CASSQGPVPHGYTF.

The J gene is TRBJ2-3, the V gene TRBV5-1; D is uncertain. V was trimmed by 0 bases and J by 4 bases, leaving 15 bases between them. The CDR3 consists of 16 residues. Germline lookup yields CDR1 SGHRS and CDR2 YFSETQ. CDR3 nucleotide sequence: TGCGCCAGCAGCTTGGAGCCCGGAGCGATGGCAGATACGCAGTATTTT. Translated, it gives CASSLEPGAMADTQYF. The full variable domain, completed using reference TRBV5-1 and TRBJ2-3, is KAGVTQTPRYLIKTRGQQVTLSCSPISGHRSVSWYQQTPGQGLQFLFEYFSETQRNKGNFPGRFSGRQFSNSRSEMNVSTLELGDSALYLCASSLEPGAMADTQYFGPGTRLTVL.

CDR3 DNA sequence: TGTGCCAGCAGTTTAGTATTCGGGACAGGGAACACTGAAGCTTTCTTT. This encodes CASSLVFGTGNTEAFF. The J gene is TRBJ1-1, the V gene TRBV27; 8 bases align to TRBD1. J was trimmed by 1 base and V by 2 bases; bases with no gene match: 6. The CDR3 length is 16 residues. From germline, CDR1 is MNHEY and CDR2 SMNVEV (reference sequence).

The genes are TRBV6-5 and TRBJ1-5, with 9 nucleotides matching TRBD1. Germline lookup yields CDR1 MNHEY and CDR2 SVGAGI. J lost 6 bases, V lost 4 bases, and 7 bases had no gene match. This CDR3 is 15 amino acids long. The CDR3 loop reads CASSSSGTGTQPQHF. The CDR3 DNA reads as TGTGCCAGCAGTTCATCCGGGACAGGGACTCAGCCCCAGCATTTT.